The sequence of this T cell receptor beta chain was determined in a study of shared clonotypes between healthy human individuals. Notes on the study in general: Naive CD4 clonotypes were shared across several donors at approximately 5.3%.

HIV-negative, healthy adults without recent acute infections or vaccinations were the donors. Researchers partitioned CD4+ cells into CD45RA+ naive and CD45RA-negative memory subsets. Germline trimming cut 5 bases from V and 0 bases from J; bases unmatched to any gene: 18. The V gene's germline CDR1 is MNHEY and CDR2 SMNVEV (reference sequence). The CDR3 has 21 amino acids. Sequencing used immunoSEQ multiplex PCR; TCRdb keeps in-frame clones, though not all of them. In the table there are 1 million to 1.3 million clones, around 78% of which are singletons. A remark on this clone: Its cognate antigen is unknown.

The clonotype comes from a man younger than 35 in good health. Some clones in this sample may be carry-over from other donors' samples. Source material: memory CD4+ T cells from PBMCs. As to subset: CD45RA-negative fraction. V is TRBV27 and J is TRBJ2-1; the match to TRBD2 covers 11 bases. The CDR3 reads CASSPPYGTSGLTGSYNEQFF. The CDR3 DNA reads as TGTGCCAGCAGTCCCCCATACGGGACTAGCGGCCTAACCGGCTCCTACAATGAGCAGTTCTTC.